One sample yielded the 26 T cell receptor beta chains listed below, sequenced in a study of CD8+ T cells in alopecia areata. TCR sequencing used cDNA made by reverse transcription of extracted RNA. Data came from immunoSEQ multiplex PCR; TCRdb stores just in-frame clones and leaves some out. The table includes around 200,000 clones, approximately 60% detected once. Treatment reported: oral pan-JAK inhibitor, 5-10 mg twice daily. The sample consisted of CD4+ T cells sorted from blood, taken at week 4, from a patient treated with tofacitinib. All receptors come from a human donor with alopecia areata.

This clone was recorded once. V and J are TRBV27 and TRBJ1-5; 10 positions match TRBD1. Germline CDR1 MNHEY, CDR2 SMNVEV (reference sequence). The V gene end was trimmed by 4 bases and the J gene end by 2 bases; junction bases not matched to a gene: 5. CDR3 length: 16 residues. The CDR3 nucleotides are TGTGCCAGCAGTTGGCGACAGGGGGCTGGCAATCAGCCCCAGCATTTT. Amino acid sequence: CASSWRQGAGNQPQHF.

In DNA form, the CDR3 reads TGCAGCGTTGTGAGAGGGGAAGCCCAGCATTTT. Encoded protein: CSVVRGEAQHF. This chain connects TRBV29-1 to TRBJ1-5; tentative D call: TRBD1 (5 bases). The CDR3 covers 11 residues. The V end was cut by 4 bases, the J end by 11 bases, with 12 bases between. The germline gives CDR1 SQVTM, CDR2 ANQGSEA.

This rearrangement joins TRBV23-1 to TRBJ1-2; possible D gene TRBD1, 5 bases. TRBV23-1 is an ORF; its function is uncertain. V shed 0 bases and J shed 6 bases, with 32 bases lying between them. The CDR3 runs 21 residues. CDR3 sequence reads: CASSQSASTDMGVGGGNGYTF. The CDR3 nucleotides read TGCGCCAGCAGTCAATCAGCCTCAACGGACATGGGGGTCGGCGGTGGTAATGGCTACACCTTC.

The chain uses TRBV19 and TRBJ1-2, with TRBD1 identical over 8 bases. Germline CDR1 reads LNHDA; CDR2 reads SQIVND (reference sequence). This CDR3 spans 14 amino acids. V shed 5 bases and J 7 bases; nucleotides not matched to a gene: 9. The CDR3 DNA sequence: TGTGCCAGTAGTCCGACAGGGGCCAGCGGTGGCTACACCTTC. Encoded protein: CASSPTGASGGYTF.

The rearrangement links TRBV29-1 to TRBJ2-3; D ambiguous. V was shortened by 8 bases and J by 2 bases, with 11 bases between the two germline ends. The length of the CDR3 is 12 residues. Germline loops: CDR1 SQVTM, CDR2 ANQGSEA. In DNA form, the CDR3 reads TGCAGCATGGAGACCGCCACAGATACGCAGTATTTT. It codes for CSMETATDTQYF.

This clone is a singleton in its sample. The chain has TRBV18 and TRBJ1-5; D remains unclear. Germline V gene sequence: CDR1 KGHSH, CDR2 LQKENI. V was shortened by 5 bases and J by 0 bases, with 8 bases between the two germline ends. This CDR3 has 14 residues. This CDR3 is CASSENPSNQPQHF. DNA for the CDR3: TGTGCCAGCTCAGAGAACCCTAGCAATCAGCCCCAGCATTTT.

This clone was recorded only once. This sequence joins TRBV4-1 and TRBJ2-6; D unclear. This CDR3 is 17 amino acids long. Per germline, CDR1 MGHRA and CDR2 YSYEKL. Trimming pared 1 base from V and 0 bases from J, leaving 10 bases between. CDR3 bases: TGCGCCAGCAGCCAAGTGTTGGGTGCCTCTGGGGCCAACGTCCTGACTTTC. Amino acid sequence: CASSQVLGASGANVLTF.

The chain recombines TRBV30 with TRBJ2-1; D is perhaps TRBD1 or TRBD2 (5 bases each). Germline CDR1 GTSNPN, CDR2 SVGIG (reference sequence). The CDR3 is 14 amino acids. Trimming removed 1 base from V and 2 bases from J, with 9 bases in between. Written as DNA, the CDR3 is TGTGCCTGGAGTGCCGGGACCCCCTACAATGAGCAGTTCTTC. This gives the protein CAWSAGTPYNEQFF.

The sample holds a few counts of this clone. This CDR3 is CASSQNLRDTQYF. CDR3 sequence (DNA): TGTGCCAGCAGCCAGAATTTGAGGGATACGCAGTATTTT. This chain connects TRBV7-3 to TRBJ2-3; the D is unclear. The CDR3 totals 13 residues. The V end was cut by 5 bases, the J end by 6 bases, with 12 bases between. Germline-derived CDR1 and CDR2 are SGHTA and FQGTGA.

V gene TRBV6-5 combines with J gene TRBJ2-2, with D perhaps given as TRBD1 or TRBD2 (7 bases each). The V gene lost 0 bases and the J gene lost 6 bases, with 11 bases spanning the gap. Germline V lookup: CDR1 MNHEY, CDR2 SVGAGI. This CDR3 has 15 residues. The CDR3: CASSYSTGRAGELFF. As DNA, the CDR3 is TGTGCCAGCAGTTACTCGACAGGGAGGGCCGGGGAGCTGTTTTTT.

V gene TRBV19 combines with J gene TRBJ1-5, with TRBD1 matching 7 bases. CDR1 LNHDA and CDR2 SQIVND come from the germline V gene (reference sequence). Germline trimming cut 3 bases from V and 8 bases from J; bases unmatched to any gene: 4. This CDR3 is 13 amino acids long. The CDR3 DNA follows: TGTGCCAGTAGTATGACAGGGTACGAGCCCCAGCATTTT. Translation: CASSMTGYEPQHF.

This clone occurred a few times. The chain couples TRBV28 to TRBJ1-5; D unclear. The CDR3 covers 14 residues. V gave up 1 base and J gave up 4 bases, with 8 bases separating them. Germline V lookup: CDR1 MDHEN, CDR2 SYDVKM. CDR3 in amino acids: CASSLSTVNQPQHF. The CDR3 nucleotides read TGTGCCAGCAGTTTATCGACGGTAAATCAGCCCCAGCATTTT.

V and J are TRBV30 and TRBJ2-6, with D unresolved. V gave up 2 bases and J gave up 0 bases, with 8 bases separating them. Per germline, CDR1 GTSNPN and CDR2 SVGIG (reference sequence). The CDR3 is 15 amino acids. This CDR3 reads CAWSNPSSGANVLTF. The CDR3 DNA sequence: TGTGCCTGGAGTAACCCTTCCTCTGGGGCCAACGTCCTGACTTTC.

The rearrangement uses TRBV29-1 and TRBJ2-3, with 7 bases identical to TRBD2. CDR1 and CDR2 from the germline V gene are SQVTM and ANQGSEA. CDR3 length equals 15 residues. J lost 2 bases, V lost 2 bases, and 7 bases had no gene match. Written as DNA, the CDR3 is TGCAGCGTTGAACCGGGCGGGAGTTTCACAGATACGCAGTATTTT. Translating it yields CSVEPGGSFTDTQYF.

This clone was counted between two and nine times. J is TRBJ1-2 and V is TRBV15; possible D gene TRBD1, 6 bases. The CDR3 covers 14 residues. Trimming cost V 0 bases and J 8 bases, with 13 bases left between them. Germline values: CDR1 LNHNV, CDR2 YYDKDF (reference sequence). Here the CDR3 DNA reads TGTGCCACCAGCAGAGATAGAAACAGGGACGGCTACACCTTC. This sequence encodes CATSRDRNRDGYTF. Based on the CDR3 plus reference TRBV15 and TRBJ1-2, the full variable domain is DAMVIQNPRYQVTQFGKPVTLSCSQTLNHNVMYWYQQKSSQAPKLLFHYYDKDFNNEADTPDNFQSRRPNTSFCFLDIRSPGLGDTAMYLCATSRDRNRDGYTFGSGTRLTVV.

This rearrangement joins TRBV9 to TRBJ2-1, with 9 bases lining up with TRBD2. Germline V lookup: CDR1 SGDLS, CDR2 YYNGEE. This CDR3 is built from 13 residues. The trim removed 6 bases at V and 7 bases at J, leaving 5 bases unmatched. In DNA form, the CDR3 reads TGTGCCAGCAACGGCGGGAGGGGGAATGAGCAGTTCTTC. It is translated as CASNGGRGNEQFF. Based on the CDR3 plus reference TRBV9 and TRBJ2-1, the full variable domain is DSGVTQTPKHLITATGQRVTLRCSPRSGDLSVYWYQQSLDQGLQFLIQYYNGEERAKGNILERFSAQQFPDLHSELNLSSLELGDSALYFCASNGGRGNEQFFGPGTRLTVL.

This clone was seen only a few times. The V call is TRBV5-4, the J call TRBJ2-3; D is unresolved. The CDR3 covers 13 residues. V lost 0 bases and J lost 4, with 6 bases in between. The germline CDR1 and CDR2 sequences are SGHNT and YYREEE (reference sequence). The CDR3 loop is CASSLGPSDTQYF. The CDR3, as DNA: TGTGCCAGCAGCTTGGGGCCTTCAGATACGCAGTATTTT.

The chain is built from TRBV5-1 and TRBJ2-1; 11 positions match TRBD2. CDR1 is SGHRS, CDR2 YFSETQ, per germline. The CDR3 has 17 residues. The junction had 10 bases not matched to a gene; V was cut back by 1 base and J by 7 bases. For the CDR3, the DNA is TGCGCCAGCAGCTTGTTGGCTAGCGGGAGGAGGTTGAATGAGCAGTTCTTC. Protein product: CASSLLASGRRLNEQFF.

CDR3 coding DNA: TGTGCCATCAGGGGAGCGGGAGGGCGGCAAGAGACCCAGTACTTC. It is translated as CAIRGAGGRQETQYF. This rearrangement joins TRBV10-3 to TRBJ2-5, with 10 bases identical to TRBD2. Germline CDR1 is ENHRY and CDR2 is SYGVKD. With V trimmed by 6 bases and J by 2 bases, 6 bases remained unmatched. The CDR3 has 15 residues.

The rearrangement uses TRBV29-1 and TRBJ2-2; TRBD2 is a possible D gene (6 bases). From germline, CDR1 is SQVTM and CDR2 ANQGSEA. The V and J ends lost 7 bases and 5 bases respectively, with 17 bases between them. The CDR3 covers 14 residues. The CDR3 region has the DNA TGCAGCGCCGATGGGGCGGCGGGAACCGGGGAGCTGTTTTTT. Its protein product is CSADGAAGTGELFF.

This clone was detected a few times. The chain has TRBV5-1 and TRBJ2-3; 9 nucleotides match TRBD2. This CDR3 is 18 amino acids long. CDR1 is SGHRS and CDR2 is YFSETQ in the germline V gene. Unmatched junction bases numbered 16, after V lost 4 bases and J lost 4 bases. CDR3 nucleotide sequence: TGCGCCAGCAGCCCTAACCGCAAAACTAGCGGGCGGGCAGATACGCAGTATTTT. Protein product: CASSPNRKTSGRADTQYF.

This CDR3 is CASSLLDQVGDTQYF. The CDR3 coding sequence is TGCGCCAGCAGCTTGCTCGATCAGGTTGGGGATACGCAGTATTTT. The chain uses TRBV5-1 and TRBJ2-3; D call uncertain. With 1 base removed from V and 6 bases from J, the gap between germline ends came to 15 bases. This CDR3 is built from 15 residues. Germline V gives CDR1 SGHRS, CDR2 YFSETQ.

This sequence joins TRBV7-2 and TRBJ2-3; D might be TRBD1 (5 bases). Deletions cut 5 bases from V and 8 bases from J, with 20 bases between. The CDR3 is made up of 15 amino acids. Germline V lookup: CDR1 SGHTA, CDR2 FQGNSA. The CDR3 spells CASSETAQGPGTQYF. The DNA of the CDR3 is TGTGCCAGCAGCGAAACCGCGCAGGGTCCCGGTACGCAGTATTTT.

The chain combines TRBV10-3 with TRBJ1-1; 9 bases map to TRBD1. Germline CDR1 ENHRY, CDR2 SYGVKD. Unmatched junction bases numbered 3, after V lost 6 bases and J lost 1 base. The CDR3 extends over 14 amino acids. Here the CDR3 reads CAISRTGANTEAFF. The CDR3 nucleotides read TGTGCCATCAGCCGGACAGGGGCGAACACTGAAGCTTTCTTT.

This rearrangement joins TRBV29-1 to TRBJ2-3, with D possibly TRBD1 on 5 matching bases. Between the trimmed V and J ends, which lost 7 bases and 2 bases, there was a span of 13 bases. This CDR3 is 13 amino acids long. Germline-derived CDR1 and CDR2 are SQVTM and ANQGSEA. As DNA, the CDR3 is TGCAGCGCTGACAGACTCAACACAGATACGCAGTATTTT. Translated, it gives CSADRLNTDTQYF.

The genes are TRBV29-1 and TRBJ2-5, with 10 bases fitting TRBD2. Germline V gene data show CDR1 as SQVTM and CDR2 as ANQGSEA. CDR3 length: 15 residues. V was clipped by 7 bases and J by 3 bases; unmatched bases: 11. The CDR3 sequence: CSADSGRGIEETQYF. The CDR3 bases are TGCAGCGCTGACAGCGGGAGGGGCATCGAAGAGACCCAGTACTTC.